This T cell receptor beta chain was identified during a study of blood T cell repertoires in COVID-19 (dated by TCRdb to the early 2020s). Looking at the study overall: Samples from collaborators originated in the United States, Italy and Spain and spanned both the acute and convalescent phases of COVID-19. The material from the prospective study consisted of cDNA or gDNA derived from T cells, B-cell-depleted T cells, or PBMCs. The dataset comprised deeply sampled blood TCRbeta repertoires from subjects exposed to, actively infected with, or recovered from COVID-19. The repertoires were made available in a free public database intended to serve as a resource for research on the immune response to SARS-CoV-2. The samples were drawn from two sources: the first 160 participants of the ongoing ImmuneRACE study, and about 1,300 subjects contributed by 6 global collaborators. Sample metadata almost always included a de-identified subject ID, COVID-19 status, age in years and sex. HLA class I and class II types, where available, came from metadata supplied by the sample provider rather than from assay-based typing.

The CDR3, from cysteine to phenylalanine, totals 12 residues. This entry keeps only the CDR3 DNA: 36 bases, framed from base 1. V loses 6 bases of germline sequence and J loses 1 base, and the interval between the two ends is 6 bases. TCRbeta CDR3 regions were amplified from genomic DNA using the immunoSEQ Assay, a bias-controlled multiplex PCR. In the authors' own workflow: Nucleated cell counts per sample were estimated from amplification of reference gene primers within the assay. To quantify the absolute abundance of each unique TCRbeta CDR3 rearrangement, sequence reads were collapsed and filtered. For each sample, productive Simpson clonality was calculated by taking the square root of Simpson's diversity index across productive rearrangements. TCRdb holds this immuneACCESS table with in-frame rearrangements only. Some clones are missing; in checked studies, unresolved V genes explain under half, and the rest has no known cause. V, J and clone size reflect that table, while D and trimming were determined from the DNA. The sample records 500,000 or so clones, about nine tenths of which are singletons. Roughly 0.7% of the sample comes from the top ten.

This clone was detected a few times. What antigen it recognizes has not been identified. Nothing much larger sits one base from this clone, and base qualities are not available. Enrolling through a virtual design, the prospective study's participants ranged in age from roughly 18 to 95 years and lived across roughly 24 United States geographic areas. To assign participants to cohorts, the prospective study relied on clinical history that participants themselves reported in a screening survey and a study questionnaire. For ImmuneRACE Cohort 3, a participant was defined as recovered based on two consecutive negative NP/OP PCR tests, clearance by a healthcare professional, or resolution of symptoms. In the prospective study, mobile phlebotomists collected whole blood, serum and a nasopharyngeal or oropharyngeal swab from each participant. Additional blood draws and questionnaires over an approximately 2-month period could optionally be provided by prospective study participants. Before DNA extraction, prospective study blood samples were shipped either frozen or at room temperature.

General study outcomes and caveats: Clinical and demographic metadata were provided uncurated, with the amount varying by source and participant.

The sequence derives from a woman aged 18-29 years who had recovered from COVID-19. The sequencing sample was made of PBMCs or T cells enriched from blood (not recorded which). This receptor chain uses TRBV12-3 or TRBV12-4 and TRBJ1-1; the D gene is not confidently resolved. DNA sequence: TGTGCCAGCAGCCCCGGGAACACTGAAGCTTTCTTT. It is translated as CASSPGNTEAFF.